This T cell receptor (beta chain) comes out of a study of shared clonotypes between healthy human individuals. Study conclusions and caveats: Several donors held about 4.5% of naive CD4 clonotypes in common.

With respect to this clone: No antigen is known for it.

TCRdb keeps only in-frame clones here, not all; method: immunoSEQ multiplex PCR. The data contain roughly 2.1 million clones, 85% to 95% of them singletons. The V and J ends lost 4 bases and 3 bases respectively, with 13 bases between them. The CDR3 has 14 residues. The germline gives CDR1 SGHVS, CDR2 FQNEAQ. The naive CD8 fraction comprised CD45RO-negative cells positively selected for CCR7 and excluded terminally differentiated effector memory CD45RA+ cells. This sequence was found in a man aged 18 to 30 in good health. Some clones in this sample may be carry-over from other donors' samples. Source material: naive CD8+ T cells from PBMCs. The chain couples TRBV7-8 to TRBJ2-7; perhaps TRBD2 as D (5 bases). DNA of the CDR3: TGTGCCAGCAGCTCAACTAGTATTAGCTACGAGCAGTACTTC. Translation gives CASSSTSISYEQYF.